The 14 T cell receptor beta chains given below trace back to one sample, sequenced in a study of cytomegalovirus exposure and HLA in healthy donors. It was with 60 Vbeta and 13 Jbeta primers that the PCR ran. The protocol was immunoSEQ multiplex PCR, while the TCRdb copy is restricted to in-frame clones and leaves out a portion. Seen here are about 150,000 clones, over 70% observed once, and the top ten hold 7%. Sequenced: PBMCs. The source of these receptors is a man aged 25-45 years in good health and CMV-seronegative.

With respect to this clone: The same CDR3 also results from other DNA sequences found in this sample. The CDR3 here is CASSFLNQPQHF. DNA for the CDR3: TGTGCCAGCAGTTTCCTTAATCAGCCCCAGCATTTT. This chain connects TRBV27 to TRBJ1-5; D is unresolved. The CDR3 is 12 amino acids. In germline, CDR1 is MNHEY, CDR2 SMNVEV (reference sequence). The ends were cut back, 3 bases at V and 4 bases at J, with 4 bases in the middle.

In this sample, this clone turned up once. The V call is TRBV5-4, the J call TRBJ1-1; possibly TRBD1 for D (6 bases). V lost 1 base and J lost 1, with 17 bases in between. CDR1 is SGHNT and CDR2 is YYREEE in the germline V gene (reference sequence). The CDR3 contains 17 residues. Here the CDR3 reads CASSLRTGGRPNTEAFF. The DNA of the CDR3 is TGTGCCAGCAGCTTGAGGACCGGGGGGCGACCGAACACTGAAGCTTTCTTT.

This clone was observed a handful of times. CDR3: CASSGVGTFYNEQFF. The CDR3 coding sequence is TGTGCCAGTAGTGGGGTCGGGACTTTCTACAATGAGCAGTTCTTC. The rearrangement links TRBV19 to TRBJ2-1; D is possibly TRBD2 (6 bases). Germline lookup yields CDR1 LNHDA and CDR2 SQIVND (reference sequence). This CDR3 spans 15 amino acids. V was cut by 5 bases and J by 3 bases, with 14 bases left in between.

This clone was observed a single time. The rearrangement joins TRBV7-2 to TRBJ2-5; D not resolved. The CDR3 spans 14 residues. The germline V gene has CDR1 SGHTA and CDR2 FQGNSA. V lost 6 bases, J lost 1 base, and 12 bases lay in between. The CDR3, as DNA: TGTGCCAGCAGTCCGATGCGAGTCCAAGAGACCCAGTACTTC. This translates into CASSPMRVQETQYF.

The chain combines TRBV29-1 with TRBJ1-1; D might be TRBD1 (6 bases). Trimming took 6 bases from V and 7 from J, leaving 15 bases between them. Germline values: CDR1 SQVTM, CDR2 ANQGSEA. The CDR3 spans 12 residues. The CDR3 nucleotides are TGCAGCGTACCGAGGGGGGGGAATGAAGCTTTCTTT. As protein: CSVPRGGNEAFF.

This clone was found once. This chain connects TRBV6-5 to TRBJ2-7; TRBD1 agrees at 7 bases. The CDR3 sequence is 14 residues long. J lost 3 bases, V lost 6 bases, and 8 bases had no gene match. Germline V lookup: CDR1 MNHEY, CDR2 SVGAGI. The CDR3 reads CASSPRGQIYEQYF. CDR3 DNA sequence: TGTGCCAGCAGCCCCCGGGGACAGATCTACGAGCAGTACTTC.

The chain recombines TRBV5-1 with TRBJ2-1; TRBD2 is a possible D gene (6 bases). CDR1 is SGHRS and CDR2 is YFSETQ in the germline V gene. There are 11 residues in the CDR3. Trimming removed 4 bases at V and 9 bases at J, with 8 bases between. CDR3: CASSPGGEQFF. The CDR3, as DNA: TGCGCCAGCAGCCCCGGGGGTGAGCAGTTCTTC.

The rearrangement uses TRBV7-2 and TRBJ2-1; TRBD2 agrees at 8 bases. The CDR3 spans 13 residues. V was pared by 10 bases and J by 5 bases, with 7 bases of the junction left unmatched. Looked up from germline, CDR1 is SGHTA and CDR2 is FQGNSA. The DNA of the CDR3 is TGTGCCACTGGCGGGGGGCCAAACAATGAGCAGTTCTTC. Its translation: CATGGGPNNEQFF.

The rearrangement uses TRBV7-9 and TRBJ2-1, with 7 positions matching TRBD1. CDR1 is SEHNR, CDR2 FQNEAQ, per germline (reference sequence). Trimming removed 5 bases from V and 8 bases from J; junction bases left unmatched: 3. CDR3 length: 12 residues. CDR3 sequence (DNA): TGTGCCAGCAGCCCTGACAGGGATGAGCAGTTCTTC. Its translation is CASSPDRDEQFF.

This sequence joins TRBV11-2 and TRBJ2-6; D is uncertain. Germline CDR1 and CDR2: SGHAT and FQNNGV. CDR3 length: 16 amino acids. Trimming removed 8 bases from V and 4 bases from J, with 18 bases in between. CDR3 protein: CASATLFPRGANVLTF. The CDR3 coding sequence is TGTGCCAGCGCGACACTGTTTCCCCGGGGGGCCAACGTCCTGACTTTC.

The chain recombines TRBV28 with TRBJ2-5; a possible D gene is TRBD2 (6 bases). With 11 bases removed from V and 5 bases from J, the gap between germline ends came to 21 bases. The CDR3 has 14 residues. Germline loops: CDR1 MDHEN, CDR2 SYDVKM. CDR3 residues: CASLGEASDETQYF. The CDR3 coding sequence is TGTGCCTCCCTTGGGGAGGCTAGCGATGAGACCCAGTACTTC.

The chain combines TRBV5-5 with TRBJ1-3; tentatively, D is TRBD1 (6 bases). CDR3 length: 13 amino acids. Germline assignment: CDR1 SGHKS and CDR2 YYEKEE (reference sequence). V was pared by 4 bases and J by 3 bases, with 8 bases between. The CDR3 nucleotides are TGTGCCAGCAGCAGGACAGATGGAAACACCATATATTTT. Protein product: CASSRTDGNTIYF.

The V gene is TRBV4-2, the J gene TRBJ2-7; TRBD2 is a possible D gene (6 bases). The germline gives CDR1 LGHNA, CDR2 YNFKEQ. The germline V and J ends were trimmed by 3 bases and 0 bases, with 15 bases remaining between them. The CDR3 extends over 16 amino acids. CDR3 bases: TGTGCCAGCAGCCAGGAAGCGGGCGTTAGCTCCTACGAGCAGTACTTC. This encodes CASSQEAGVSSYEQYF.

This chain joins TRBV18 and TRBJ1-5; possibly TRBD1 for D (5 bases). Trimming took off 3 bases at V and 1 base at J, with 10 bases between the two ends. CDR3 length: 15 residues. CDR1 and CDR2 (germline): KGHSH, LQKENI. The CDR3 protein is CASSPPGGSNQPQHF. The CDR3 DNA is TGTGCCAGCTCACCCCCGGGGGGAAGCAATCAGCCCCAGCATTTT.